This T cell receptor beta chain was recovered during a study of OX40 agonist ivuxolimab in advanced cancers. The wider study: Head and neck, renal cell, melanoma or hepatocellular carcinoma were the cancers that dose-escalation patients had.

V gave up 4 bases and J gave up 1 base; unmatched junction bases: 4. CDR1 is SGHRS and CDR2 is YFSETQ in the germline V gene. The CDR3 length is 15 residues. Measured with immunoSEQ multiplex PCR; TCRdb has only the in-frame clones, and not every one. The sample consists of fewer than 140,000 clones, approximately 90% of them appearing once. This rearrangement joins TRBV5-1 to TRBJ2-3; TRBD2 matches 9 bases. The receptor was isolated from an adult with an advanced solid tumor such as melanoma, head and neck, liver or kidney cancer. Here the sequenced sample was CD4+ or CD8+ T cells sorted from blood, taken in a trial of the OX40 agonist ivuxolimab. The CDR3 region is CASSERGVGTDTQYF. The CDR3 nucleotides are TGCGCCAGCAGCGAGCGGGGGGTTGGCACAGATACGCAGTATTTT.